This TCR beta chain was documented in a study of beta chain features in type 1 diabetes (dated by TCRdb to the late 2010s). Study-level background: Mean age, gender distribution, total cell number and subset yield were not different between patients and healthy donors. A total of 100 million to 140 million sorted cells were examined across all samples, and the number of cells per subset was strongly correlated with RNA yield. The study compared the TCRB repertoires of sorted circulating CD4+ T cell subsets in recently diagnosed type 1 diabetes patients with those in matched healthy donors. Regulatory and stem cell-like memory subsets were obtained from only 8 patients and roughly 8 healthy donors, while naive and central memory subsets were obtained from all 30 or so donors. The investigation overall reported the following: Type 1 diabetes patients showed a moderate but significant shortening of TCRB CDR3 length in all four CD4+ subsets. HLA sub-analyses involved small numbers of individuals, so any influence of HLA type on TCRB rearrangement remained unresolved. Sequencing cDNA rather than genomic DNA could over-represent highly expressing activated cells, although activation and CD3 levels did not differ between groups. Naive, central memory and regulatory TCRB repertoires appeared more similar among patients than among healthy donors. At VDJ recombination sites, type 1 diabetes patients had fewer insertions and more deleted nucleotides, which implies abnormalities in thymic rearrangement. Shorter templates might have been favored by PCR, but patient and control samples were amplified and corrected together, so both groups would have been affected equally by any skew.

Each donor gave one peripheral blood draw, averaging roughly 0.11 L, which was collected into heparinised tubes. A BD FACSAria II was used to sort naive, central memory, regulatory and stem cell-like memory CD4+ T cells with a panel that included CD45RO, CCR7, CD25, CD127, CD95 and CD27. Purity was above 98% for every sorted population. Right away, PBMCs were isolated by Lymphoprep density gradient centrifugation and were stained directly, with no culture step. Samples were stained and sorted in pairs, with one healthy donor and one patient per experiment, so that batch effects were minimized. The entire amount of isolated RNA was reverse transcribed using the High Capacity cDNA Reverse Transcription Kit, so the sequenced TCRB transcripts were expressed ones. Naive, central memory and regulatory T cell samples underwent deep immunoSEQ sequencing, averaging around 3.9 million total reads per sample. After sorted cells were lysed in RLT buffer, RNA was extracted with DNase-treated RNeasy Micro or Mini kits, with the choice depending on cell number. To prevent cross-contamination, every cell subset was processed on its own, while patient and healthy donor samples were processed together. The immunoSEQ multiplex PCR was used to amplify TCRB sequences from cDNA, generating 87-bp fragments that spanned the CDR3 region. Amplicons were sequenced on the Illumina HiSeq platform. The authors' pipeline ran thus. Synthetic template baselines were used to correct PCR bias computationally, reads within Hamming distance 2 were collapsed, and singletons that could not be merged were discarded. Reads were aligned to IMGT to assign V, D and J genes, CDR3 length, and insertions or deletions at six rearrangement sites. Clonotype counts were normalized to sorted cell number within each subset before computing true diversity and Gini coefficients with the tcR R package. The overlap coefficient, calculated on TCRB nucleotide sequences, was used to measure repertoire sharing. As a proxy for the pre-selection repertoire, out-of-frame TCRB sequences from naive cells were analyzed. The immuneACCESS repertoire file appears here via TCRdb, limited to in-frame rearrangements. These files lack a portion of the clones; in checked studies, under half of the deficit traces to unresolved V genes, and the cause of the others is not known. That table furnishes V, J and clone size, whereas the DNA furnished D and trimming. The sample table lists about 350,000 clones, roughly 21% of them with a count of one. Of the sample, approximately 0.043% is held by the ten largest clones.

The CDR3 has 16 amino acids, counting the end cysteine and phenylalanine. Only the CDR3 DNA stays, 48 bases, in frame from base 1. The germline V gene gives CDR1 as SGHRS and CDR2 as YFSETQ. The junction shows trimming of 4 bases on V and 6 bases on J, and the gene matches do not reach 8 bases of it. As for this clone: The antigen it binds to is not known. No base-level quality is on record; no much larger clone is a single base apart.

The chain uses TRBV5-1 and TRBJ2-1, and 12 junctional nucleotides match TRBD2. This TCR was sampled from a woman aged 18-29 years in good health. The material sequenced was naive CD4+ T cells from blood. The sample's cell subset or site, from its label and the paper: true naive CD4+ T cells. The bases are TGCGCCAGCAGCCCTCGGGAACTAGCGGGAGGCAATGAGCAGTTCTTC. The translation is CASSPRELAGGNEQFF. With the rest looked up from the reference TRBV5-1 and TRBJ2-1 genes rather than sequenced, the full variable domain is KAGVTQTPRYLIKTRGQQVTLSCSPISGHRSVSWYQQTPGQGLQFLFEYFSETQRNKGNFPGRFSGRQFSNSRSEMNVSTLELGDSALYLCASSPRELAGGNEQFFGPGTRLTVL.